This TCR beta chain emerged from a study of cytomegalovirus exposure and HLA in healthy donors. The study's findings and limits: The tendency of first-cohort TCR clusters to co-occur in the 90 to 150 validation repertoires was the finding of a later analysis. Rarity characterized most TCR sequences, yet some public TCRs appeared in many donors.

This clone has only one observation. Its target is unknown. Produced via immunoSEQ multiplex PCR; TCRdb's table is partial and in-frame only. The data hold nearly 80,000 clones, with approximately 94% observed a single time. Trimming took 0 bases from V and 2 from J, leaving 11 bases between them. The CDR3 runs 15 residues. In germline, CDR1 is SGDLS, CDR2 YYNGEE. The chain uses TRBV9 and TRBJ1-1, with D possibly being TRBD1 (5 bases). The origin of this receptor is a woman in her 30s in good health and CMV-seronegative. Sequencing was carried out using PBMCs. The CDR3 bases are TGTGCCAGCAGCGTAGAAACAGGCCCCAACACTGAAGCTTTCTTT. Protein sequence: CASSVETGPNTEAFF.